This passage covers 22 T cell receptor beta chains from one sample sequenced in a study of blood T cell repertoires in COVID-19. Generated by immunoSEQ multiplex PCR, the TCRdb table keeps only in-frame clones and is missing some. The sample has around 200,000 clones; roughly 80% are singletons. The sample taken for sequencing was peripheral blood. These TCRs come from a man over 45 who had recovered from COVID-19.

V is TRBV11-2 and J is TRBJ1-5, with D uncertain. The V and J ends lost 2 bases and 2 bases respectively, with 10 bases between them. CDR3 length equals 15 residues. Germline values: CDR1 SGHAT, CDR2 FQNNGV. The CDR3 DNA reads TGTGCCAGCAGCTTATACGGGGATGGCAATCAGCCCCAGCATTTT. It is translated as CASSLYGDGNQPQHF.

V gene TRBV3-1 (or the pseudogene TRBV3-2) combines with J gene TRBJ2-1, with 10 nucleotides matching TRBD2. The trim removed 1 base at V and 8 bases at J, leaving 11 bases unmatched. Germline V lookup: CDR1 LGHDT, CDR2 YNNKEL (reference sequence). The CDR3 has 17 residues. DNA for the CDR3: TGTGCCAGCAGCCAAGGTCTAGCGGGAGTTTTTAGCGATGAGCAGTTCTTC. Translation: CASSQGLAGVFSDEQFF.

The rearrangement uses TRBV10-3 and TRBJ2-3, with D possibly matching TRBD2 (6 bases). Germline CDR1 reads ENHRY; CDR2 reads SYGVKD. V gave up 3 bases and J gave up 4 bases, with 17 bases separating them. The CDR3 covers 16 residues. The CDR3 spells CAISDPSREGSDTQYF. In nucleotides, the CDR3 is TGTGCCATCAGTGACCCCTCGCGGGAAGGGTCAGATACGCAGTATTTT.

The chain carries TRBV10-3 and TRBJ2-6, with D possibly TRBD2 on 5 matching bases. Per germline, CDR1 ENHRY and CDR2 SYGVKD. The CDR3 has 15 amino acids. V was trimmed by 3 bases and J by 4 bases, leaving 10 bases between them. The CDR3 region is CAISEGLAGANVLTF. CDR3 nucleotide sequence: TGTGCCATCAGTGAAGGGCTAGCCGGGGCCAACGTCCTGACTTTC.

This chain links TRBV5-1 with TRBJ2-1, with 9 bases fitting TRBD1. There are 15 residues in the CDR3. Germline CDR1 reads SGHRS; CDR2 reads YFSETQ. The V gene end was trimmed by 4 bases and the J gene end by 9 bases; junction bases not matched to a gene: 11. CDR3 bases: TGCGCCAGCAGCCCCGAGGGACAGGGTGGACGTGAGCAGTTCTTC. Translating it yields CASSPEGQGGREQFF.

The table lists this clone with a few counts. V and J are TRBV4-3 and TRBJ1-1, with D perhaps TRBD1 (5 bases). The CDR3 extends over 15 amino acids. V was trimmed by 0 bases and J by 1 base, leaving 9 bases between them. From germline, CDR1 is LGHNA and CDR2 YSLEER. CDR3 loop: CASSQDLQGNTEAFF. CDR3 in DNA: TGCGCCAGCAGCCAAGATCTTCAGGGGAACACTGAAGCTTTCTTT.

On this clone itself: Compared with germline, one end of the junction differs, possibly owing to a read error. V and J are TRBV5-8 and TRBJ2-1; 7 bases line up with TRBD1. Germline lookup yields CDR1 SGHTS and CDR2 YDEGEE. This CDR3 spans 11 amino acids. CDR3 loop: CASSIQTGHLF. The CDR3 DNA reads as TGTGCCAGCAGCATACAGACAGGGCATCTCTTC.

The rearrangement links TRBV7-9 to TRBJ2-7; TRBD2 agrees at 7 bases. With 7 bases clipped from V and 0 bases from J, the junction kept 6 bases outside the gene matches. CDR1 is SEHNR, CDR2 FQNEAQ, per germline (reference sequence). CDR3 length: 14 amino acids. CDR3 bases: TGTGCCAGCACCTCAGGCGGGAGCTCCTACGAGCAGTACTTC. It is translated as CASTSGGSSYEQYF.

The chain combines TRBV28 with TRBJ1-5; D is ambiguous. The CDR3 runs 13 residues. Germline assignment: CDR1 MDHEN and CDR2 SYDVKM. V was trimmed by 5 bases and J by 4 bases, leaving 9 bases between them. The CDR3 sequence is CASSPYGNQPQHF. CDR3 coding DNA: TGTGCCAGCAGTCCTTACGGGAATCAGCCCCAGCATTTT. The variable domain in full, with the rest retrieved from reference TRBV28 and TRBJ1-5, is DVKVTQSSRYLVKRTGEKVFLECVQDMDHENMFWYRQDPGLGLRLIYFSYDVKMKEKGDIPEGYSVSREKKERFSLILESASTNQTSMYLCASSPYGNQPQHFGDGTRLSIL.

The chain has TRBV12-5 and TRBJ2-5; 7 nucleotides match TRBD1. The CDR3 spans 13 residues. Germline CDR1 LGHNT, CDR2 FRNRAP. V dropped 1 base and J dropped 4; count of bases not matched to a gene: 0. The CDR3 sequence is CASGLGQGETQYF. CDR3 nucleotide sequence: TGTGCTAGTGGTTTGGGACAGGGAGAGACCCAGTACTTC.

The genes are TRBV27 and TRBJ1-1, with D possibly TRBD1 on 6 matching bases. This CDR3 has 13 amino acids. V was pared by 6 bases and J by 7 bases, with 15 bases between. From germline, CDR1 is MNHEY and CDR2 SMNVEV (reference sequence). This CDR3 reads CASRSTGVLEAFF. CDR3 coding DNA: TGTGCCAGCAGGTCGACAGGAGTCCTTGAAGCTTTCTTT.

The rearrangement uses TRBV5-6 and TRBJ1-2; the D gene is possibly TRBD1 (6 bases). V was pared by 0 bases and J by 5 bases, with 11 bases between. In germline, CDR1 is SGHDT, CDR2 YYEEEE. The CDR3 sequence is 14 residues long. This CDR3 reads CASSLDTRGYGYTF. The CDR3 bases are TGTGCCAGCAGCTTGGATACGAGGGGGTATGGCTACACCTTC.

The gene calls are TRBV27 and TRBJ2-1, with TRBD1 matching over 7 bases. J lost 8 bases, V lost 1 base, and 8 bases had no gene match. The CDR3 has 15 amino acids. The germline V gene encodes CDR1 MNHEY and CDR2 SMNVEV (reference sequence). CDR3 protein: CASSLLSTGLHEQFF. In DNA form, the CDR3 reads TGTGCCAGCAGTTTATTATCGACAGGGTTACATGAGCAGTTCTTC.

J is TRBJ2-1 and V is TRBV27; tentative D call: TRBD1 (5 bases). CDR3 length: 16 residues. Between the trimmed V and J ends, which lost 3 bases and 4 bases, there was a span of 16 bases. CDR1 is MNHEY and CDR2 is SMNVEV in the germline V gene (reference sequence). CDR3 DNA sequence: TGTGCCAGCAGTTTTCATGACAGCAGATTTTACAATGAGCAGTTCTTC. This sequence encodes CASSFHDSRFYNEQFF.

This chain uses TRBV28 with TRBJ2-2; D possibly corresponds to TRBD2 (6 bases). V gave up 2 bases and J gave up 1 base, with 8 bases separating them. CDR3 length equals 15 residues. Germline CDR1 is MDHEN and CDR2 is SYDVKM. The CDR3 protein is CASSLRRENTGELFF. As DNA, the CDR3 is TGTGCCAGCAGTTTAAGGCGGGAGAACACCGGGGAGCTGTTTTTT.

V is TRBV6-5 and J is TRBJ1-1; a possible D gene is TRBD1 (5 bases). Germline-derived CDR1 and CDR2 are MNHEY and SVGAGI. With 0 bases removed from V and 4 bases from J, the gap between germline ends came to 12 bases. The CDR3 consists of 15 residues. The CDR3: CASSYSRGWGTEAFF. The CDR3 DNA sequence: TGTGCCAGCAGTTACTCAAGGGGTTGGGGCACTGAAGCTTTCTTT.

The chain joins TRBV6-6 to TRBJ1-3; D call uncertain. Trimming pared 6 bases from V and 2 bases from J, leaving 11 bases between. Germline CDR1 reads MNHNY; CDR2 reads SVGAGI (reference sequence). CDR3 length: 14 amino acids. The CDR3 bases are TGTGCCAGCAGCCCAACAGAAACTGGAAACACCATATATTTT. It is translated as CASSPTETGNTIYF.

The chain employs TRBV5-4 and TRBJ2-3; 12 bases agree with TRBD2. The junction had 3 bases not matched to a gene; V was cut back by 4 bases and J by 3 bases. CDR1 is SGHNT, CDR2 YYREEE, per germline (reference sequence). This CDR3 contains 15 residues. The DNA for the CDR3 is TGTGCCAGCAGCCGACTAGCGGGAGAGACAGATACGCAGTATTTT. Translation: CASSRLAGETDTQYF.

This chain joins TRBV29-1 and TRBJ1-1; maybe TRBD1 (6 bases). In germline, CDR1 is SQVTM, CDR2 ANQGSEA. The CDR3 length is 13 residues. The ends were cut back, 4 bases at V and 1 base at J, with 10 bases in the middle. This CDR3 is CSVVTGTNTEAFF. CDR3 DNA sequence: TGCAGCGTTGTAACAGGGACGAACACTGAAGCTTTCTTT.

This rearrangement joins TRBV30 to TRBJ2-1; TRBD2 matches 10 bases. J was trimmed by 2 bases and V by 0 bases; bases with no gene match: 1. The CDR3 loop spans 15 amino acids. Germline values: CDR1 GTSNPN, CDR2 SVGIG (reference sequence). The CDR3 DNA sequence: TGTGCCTGGAGTGTAGCGGGAGGGGCCTACAATGAGCAGTTCTTC. Amino acid sequence: CAWSVAGGAYNEQFF.

CDR3 coding DNA: TGTGCCTGTACGGGACATATGAACACTGAAGCTTTCTTT. Its translation is CACTGHMNTEAFF. This chain connects TRBV30 to TRBJ1-1; maybe TRBD1 (6 bases). Looked up from germline, CDR1 is GTSNPN and CDR2 is SVGIG (reference sequence). V was clipped by 6 bases and J by 0 bases, with 11 bases between them. CDR3 length: 13 amino acids.

The chain couples TRBV11-3 to TRBJ2-2; D ambiguous. Trimming took off 1 base at V and 6 bases at J, with 6 bases between the two ends. Per germline, CDR1 SGHNT and CDR2 YENEEA. This CDR3 is built from 13 residues. The CDR3 reads CASSLVQAGELFF. For the CDR3, the DNA is TGTGCCAGCAGCTTAGTGCAGGCCGGGGAGCTGTTTTTT.